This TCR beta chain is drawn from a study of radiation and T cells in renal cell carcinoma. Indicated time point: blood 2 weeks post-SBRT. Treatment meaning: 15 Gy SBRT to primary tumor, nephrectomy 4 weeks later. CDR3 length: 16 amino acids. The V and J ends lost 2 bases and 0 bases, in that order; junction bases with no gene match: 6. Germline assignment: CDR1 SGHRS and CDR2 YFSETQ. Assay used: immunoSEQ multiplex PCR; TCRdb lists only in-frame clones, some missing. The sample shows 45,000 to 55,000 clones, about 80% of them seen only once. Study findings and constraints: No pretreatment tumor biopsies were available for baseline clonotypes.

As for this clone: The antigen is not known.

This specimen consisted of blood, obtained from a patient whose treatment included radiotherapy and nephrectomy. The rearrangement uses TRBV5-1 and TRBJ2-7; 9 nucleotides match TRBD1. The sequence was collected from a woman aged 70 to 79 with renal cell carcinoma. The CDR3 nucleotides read TGCGCCAGCAGCTTTTCCGAGACAGGGGGCTCCTACGAGCAGTACTTC. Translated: CASSFSETGGSYEQYF.